Listed below are T cell receptor beta chains from one sample, sequenced in a study of blood T cell repertoires in COVID-19. Clones were sequenced by immunoSEQ multiplex PCR, and TCRdb holds only the in-frame ones, with some missing. The table has under 400,000 clones, about 91% seen once; the top ten hold 1.5% to 2%. Sample: peripheral blood. Receptor source: a woman aged 25 to 39 with COVID-19, enrolled during active disease. The CDR3 runs from the conserved cysteine through the conserved F or W. The D gene is left open where the match is weak. Only some rows state a clone size, as once, few, many or a class for expanded clones.

v_call	d_call	j_call	clone_size	cdr3_nt	cdr3_aa
TRBV7-9	-	TRBJ2-5	-	TGTGCCAGCAGCTTAGAACAGACCCAAGAGACCCAGTACTTC	CASSLEQTQETQYF
TRBV7-9	-	TRBJ2-4	-	TGTGCCAGCAGCTCCCAACAGGGCCTCAAAAACATTCAGTACTTC	CASSSQQGLKNIQYF
TRBV11-1	TRBD1	TRBJ1-1	-	TGTGCCAGCAGCAGGGGGCCGAACACTGAAGCTTTCTTT	CASSRGPNTEAFF
TRBV30	TRBD2	TRBJ2-2	-	TGTGCCTGGAGTATAGCGGGCACCGGGGAGCTGTTTTTT	CAWSIAGTGELFF
TRBV29-1	TRBD1	TRBJ1-6	-	TGCAGCGCCCGGACCGGGACAGAAAATTCACCCCTCCACTTT	CSARTGTENSPLHF
TRBV4-1	TRBD1	TRBJ1-5	few	TGCGCCAGCAGCCAAACGGTGGCCGGGACAGGGCTGCAGCCCCAGCATTTT	CASSQTVAGTGLQPQHF
TRBV10-3	-	TRBJ1-1	-	TGTGCCATCCGCGGCGAGGGAGGGGCTGAAGCTTTCTTT	CAIRGEGGAEAFF
TRBV4-1	-	TRBJ1-1	-	TGCGCCAGCAGCCAAGGGCAGGGGAACACTGAAGCTTTCTTT	CASSQGQGNTEAFF
TRBV15	-	TRBJ1-2	-	TGTGCCACCAGCACTCCCCGGGGGGGGGACTATGGCTACACCTTC	CATSTPRGGDYGYTF
TRBV4-2	-	TRBJ1-2	-	TGTGCCAGCAGCCAAGCAAGGAGCCCCGTCTATGGCTACACCTTC	CASSQARSPVYGYTF
TRBV9	TRBD2	TRBJ2-1	-	TGTGCCAGCAGCACGAGCGGGGGGGCCAGGAATGAGCAGTTCTTC	CASSTSGGARNEQFF
TRBV6-4	-	TRBJ1-1	-	TGTGCCAGCAGCCAGGGGATGGGCACTGAAGCTTTCTTT	CASSQGMGTEAFF
TRBV3-1/TRBV3-2	TRBD2	TRBJ2-5	few	TGTGCCAGCAGCCGGCGGACTAGCGGGGGAGAGACCCAGTACTTC	CASSRRTSGGETQYF
TRBV7-2	TRBD2	TRBJ2-1	-	TGTGCCAGCAGCTTAGCGCGACTAGCGAGCTACAATGAGCAGTTCTTC	CASSLARLASYNEQFF
TRBV2	-	TRBJ1-2	-	TGTGCCTGTACACAGGGATACGACTATGGCTACACCTTC	CACTQGYDYGYTF
TRBV6-5	-	TRBJ1-4	once	TGTGCCAGCAGTACTTTAGGGAGGCGTGAAAAACTGTTTTTT	CASSTLGRREKLFF
TRBV6-5	-	TRBJ1-2	-	TGTGCCAGCAGTTACTCGAGGGGGTATGGCTACACCTTC	CASSYSRGYGYTF
TRBV9	TRBD1	TRBJ1-2	-	TGTGCCAGCAGCCCTTCGGGCGGGACAGACTATGGCTACACCTTC	CASSPSGGTDYGYTF